Below, one TCR beta chain is given with its context. The sample holds one count of this clone. What this receptor recognizes is not known. No base quality values were provided; no much bigger clone lies one nucleotide off. As encoded in the germline V gene, CDR1 is SGHVS while CDR2 is FQNEAQ. The CDR3 has 14 amino acids, counting the end cysteine and phenylalanine. Only the CDR3 part of the read is kept: 42 bases, read in frame from the first base. V is reduced by 7 bases and J by 0 bases, leaving a spacing of 10 bases between them. The immunoSEQ Assay, a bias-controlled multiplex PCR, was used to amplify TCRbeta CDR3 regions from genomic DNA. As for how the authors treated the data: Nucleated cell counts per sample were estimated from amplification of reference gene primers within the assay. Sequence reads were collapsed and filtered to measure the absolute abundance of every unique TCRbeta CDR3 rearrangement. For each sample, productive Simpson clonality was calculated as the square root of Simpson's diversity index across productive rearrangements. TCRdb took over this immuneACCESS table, retaining in-frame rearrangements with V and J assigned. Such tables are incomplete; in checked studies, under half of the missing clones stem from an unresolved V gene, and the remainder is unexplained. That table is the source of V, J and clone size, and D and trimming were worked out from the DNA. This sample comprises more than 250,000 clones, around 88% of them detected only once. The ten largest clones represent about 5.7% of the sample.

This sample is drawn from a study of blood T cell repertoires in COVID-19 (dated by TCRdb to 2020 to 2021). Study-wide context: Samples covering the acute and convalescent phases of COVID-19 were provided by collaborators in the United States, Italy and Spain. The samples were drawn from the first 160 participants of the ongoing ImmuneRACE study and from 1,254 subjects provided by 6 global collaborators. Deeply sampled blood TCRbeta repertoires from subjects exposed to, actively infected with, or recovered from COVID-19 were included in the dataset. Sample metadata almost always included a de-identified subject ID, COVID-19 status, age in years and sex. The prospective study material was composed of cDNA or gDNA derived from T cells, B-cell-depleted T cells, or PBMCs. The repertoires were released in a freely available public database meant as a resource for research on the immune response to SARS-CoV-2. HLA class I and class II types, where available, came from metadata supplied by the sample provider rather than from assay-based typing. Beyond this particular receptor, the publication reports: How much clinical and demographic metadata was included differed by source and by participant, and the metadata was provided uncurated.

Participants in the prospective study were enrolled through a virtual design, were aged about 18 to 89 years, and lived in fewer than 30 United States geographic areas. In the prospective study, participants were assigned to cohorts based on the clinical history participants reported in a screening survey and a study questionnaire. Recovered participants in ImmuneRACE Cohort 3 were defined as having two consecutive negative NP/OP PCR tests, clearance from a healthcare professional, or resolution of symptoms. In the prospective study, whole blood, serum and a nasopharyngeal or oropharyngeal swab were collected from each participant by mobile phlebotomists. Prospective study participants could optionally give additional blood draws and questionnaires over an approximately 2-month period. Before DNA extraction, prospective study blood samples were shipped either frozen or at room temperature.

This clonotype originated in a woman between 40 and 55 years old who had recovered from COVID-19. The sample taken for sequencing was PBMCs or T cells enriched from blood (not recorded which). This receptor chain uses TRBV7-8 and TRBJ1-5; no D segment can be confidently identified. The CDR3 region reads CASTWEYSNQPQHF. The nucleotide sequence reads as follows: TGTGCCAGCACCTGGGAGTATAGCAATCAGCCCCAGCATTTT.